This paragraph reports one T cell receptor (beta chain). Its antigen is still unknown. This entry is derived from a study of shared clonotypes between healthy human individuals. The wider study: Donors consisted of two women and three men between 18 and 49. The study, taken as a whole, reports: Clonotypes that were shared across a handful of donors made up roughly 5% of naive CD4 clonotypes. Memory subsets generally showed smaller estimated richness than naive subsets did.

Sorted-subset replicate PCRs used about 200 ng of genomic DNA. This amount corresponded to approximately 30,000 T cell genomes. Sequenced by immunoSEQ multiplex PCR; TCRdb stores in-frame clones only, minus some. The data show 2 million to 2.5 million clones, with roughly 92% seen just once and approximately 0.39% held by the top ten. V trimming: 1 base; J trimming: 4 bases; junction bases outside the gene matches: 7. This CDR3 is 15 amino acids long. Germline V lookup: CDR1 LNHNV, CDR2 YYDKDF (reference sequence). This rearrangement joins TRBV15 to TRBJ2-7; 7 bases line up with TRBD1. The TCR sequence derives from a man aged 18-30 years in good health. Some clones in this sample may be carry-over from other donors' samples. The sample taken for sequencing was naive CD4+ T cells from PBMCs. As to subset: CD45RA+ positively selected. CDR3 bases: TGTGCCACCAGCAGAGGGGACAGATTAGCGTACGAGCAGTACTTC. It specifies CATSRGDRLAYEQYF.